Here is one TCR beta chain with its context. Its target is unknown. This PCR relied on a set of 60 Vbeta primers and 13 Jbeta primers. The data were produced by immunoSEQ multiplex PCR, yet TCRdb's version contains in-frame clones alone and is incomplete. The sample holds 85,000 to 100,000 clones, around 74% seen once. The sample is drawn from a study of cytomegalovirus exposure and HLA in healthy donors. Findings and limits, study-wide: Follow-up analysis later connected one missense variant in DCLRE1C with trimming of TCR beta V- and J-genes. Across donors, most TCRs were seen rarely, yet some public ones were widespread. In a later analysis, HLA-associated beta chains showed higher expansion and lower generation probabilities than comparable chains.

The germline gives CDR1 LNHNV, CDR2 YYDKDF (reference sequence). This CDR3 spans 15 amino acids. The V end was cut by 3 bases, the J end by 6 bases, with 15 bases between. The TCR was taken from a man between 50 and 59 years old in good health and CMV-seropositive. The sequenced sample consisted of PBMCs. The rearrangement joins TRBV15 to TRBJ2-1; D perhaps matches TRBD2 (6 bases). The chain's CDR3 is CATSRNLGEVNEQFF. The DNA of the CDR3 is TGTGCCACCAGCAGGAACCTCGGGGAGGTCAATGAGCAGTTCTTC.